A single sample gave rise to the 20 T cell receptor beta chains below, sequenced in a study of post-analysis software for immune sequencing data. Study findings and constraints: There were five or six TRBV segments more frequent in patients than controls, and TRBV5-6, TRBV5-1 and TRBV20-1 were among them.

These receptors have no identified antigens. Unique-molecular-identifier-tagged TCR beta cDNA libraries were used. TCRdb re-derived calls from the PCR reads in MiXCR, one entry per CDR3 protein. The sample lists roughly 730,000 distinct CDR3 sequences; 25% to 30% were seen once. The sequenced sample consisted of blood. These receptors all stem from a girl under 18 with multiple sclerosis.

This clonotype was seen repeatedly, ten times or more. This chain connects TRBV29-1 to TRBJ2-6, with 9 nucleotides matching TRBD1. The CDR3 runs to 19 residues. CDR1 and CDR2 from the germline V gene are SQVTM and ANQGSEA. The J segment lost 6 bases and the V segment lost 7 bases, leaving 22 bases of the junction unmatched. DNA for the CDR3: TGCAGCGCTAACGTTCCGGGACAGGGTTACGGGCGCGTGGCCAACGTCCTGACTTTC. Its protein is CSANVPGQGYGRVANVLTF.

The genes are TRBV20-1 and TRBJ2-3; 10 bases match TRBD2. V lost 5 bases to trimming and J lost 9 bases; unmatched junction nucleotides: 11. The CDR3 spans 14 residues. The germline CDR1 and CDR2 sequences are DFQATT and SNEGSKA (reference sequence). The DNA for the CDR3 is TGCAGTGCTCCCCCTAGCGGGGGCCCCGACACGCAGTATTTT. Protein sequence: CSAPPSGGPDTQYF.

This rearrangement joins TRBV5-1 to TRBJ2-7, with D perhaps TRBD1 or TRBD2 (5 bases each). CDR1 and CDR2 (germline): SGHRS, YFSETQ. Trimming stripped 4 bases from V and 1 base from J, with 15 bases between. The CDR3 runs to 15 residues. Written as DNA, the CDR3 is TGCGCCAGCAGCACCATTGGGGGTAGGTCCTACGAGCAGTACTTC. This encodes CASSTIGGRSYEQYF. The entire variable domain, with the rest obtained from reference TRBV5-1 and TRBJ2-7, is as follows: KAGVTQTPRYLIKTRGQQVTLSCSPISGHRSVSWYQQTPGQGLQFLFEYFSETQRNKGNFPGRFSGRQFSNSRSEMNVSTLELGDSALYLCASSTIGGRSYEQYFGPGTRLTVT.

This clonotype was picked up a small number of times. The CDR3 loop reads CASSDLLAHTQYF. Here the CDR3 DNA reads TGTGCCAGCAGTGACCTCCTAGCGCATACGCAGTATTTT. The V call is TRBV2, the J call TRBJ2-3; D may be TRBD2 (6 bases). The ends were cut back, 3 bases at V and 7 bases at J, with 11 bases in the middle. The CDR3 runs to 13 residues. Germline CDR1 and CDR2: SNHLY and FYNNEI.

The chain is built from TRBV7-2 and TRBJ2-3; D gene ambiguous. This CDR3 has 16 residues. Germline CDR1 reads SGHTA; CDR2 reads FQGNSA. V lost 2 bases and J lost 3, with 15 bases in between. CDR3 sequence: CASSLSPGVGTDTQYF. DNA for the CDR3: TGTGCCAGCAGCTTATCCCCCGGAGTGGGAACAGATACGCAGTATTTT.

The V call is TRBV6-1, the J call TRBJ1-5, with TRBD1 identical over 9 bases. Germline CDR1 and CDR2: MNHNS and SASEGT. This CDR3 is built from 14 residues. V lost 6 bases, J lost 7 bases, and 7 bases stayed unmatched. CDR3 amino acids: CASRDRGGCQPQHF. The CDR3 region has the DNA TGTGCCAGCAGGGACAGGGGAGGTTGCCAGCCCCAGCATTTT.

This clonotype was seen only a few times. The CDR3 sequence: CASSPTRAGGHHEQFF. DNA for the CDR3: TGTGCCAGCAGTCCTACCAGAGCGGGGGGGCACCATGAGCAGTTCTTC. This chain connects TRBV2 to TRBJ2-1; TRBD2 agrees at 10 bases. Looked up from germline, CDR1 is SNHLY and CDR2 is FYNNEI. This CDR3 is built from 16 residues. V shed 5 bases and J 8 bases; nucleotides not matched to a gene: 12. The full variable domain, with the rest looked up from reference TRBV2 and TRBJ2-1, is EPEVTQTPSHQVTQMGQEVILRCVPISNHLYFYWYRQILGQKVEFLVSFYNNEISEKSEIFDDQFSVERPDGSNFTLKIRSTKLEDSAMYFCASSPTRAGGHHEQFFGPGTRLTVL.

In this sample, this clonotype turned up many times. This chain links TRBV5-1 with TRBJ2-7; 8 positions match TRBD2. Germline CDR1 reads SGHRS; CDR2 reads YFSETQ. V was pared by 0 bases and J by 1 base, with 0 bases of the junction left unmatched. The CDR3 sequence is 14 residues long. The chain's CDR3 is CASSLGGRSYEQYF. Here the CDR3 DNA reads TGCGCCAGCAGCTTGGGCGGGAGGTCCTACGAGCAGTACTTC.

This sequence joins TRBV7-9 and TRBJ2-7, with a weak D call TRBD1 (5 bases). The V and J ends lost 1 base and 3 bases respectively, with 7 bases between them. Germline V CDR1 and CDR2: SEHNR, FQNEAQ (reference sequence). The CDR3 totals 13 residues. The DNA for the CDR3 is TGTGCCAGCAGCTTAGACAGGTTCTACGAGCAGTACTTC. Residues: CASSLDRFYEQYF.

This clonotype was found a few times. V gene TRBV5-1 combines with J gene TRBJ1-5; D is undetermined. Germline V lookup: CDR1 SGHRS, CDR2 YFSETQ. The CDR3 is made up of 14 amino acids. Trimming took 2 bases from V and 4 from J, leaving 10 bases between them. The CDR3 nucleotides are TGCGCCAGCAGCTTTGACGGACTTAATCAGCCCCAGCATTTT. Protein product: CASSFDGLNQPQHF. The full variable domain, with the rest looked up from reference TRBV5-1 and TRBJ1-5, is KAGVTQTPRYLIKTRGQQVTLSCSPISGHRSVSWYQQTPGQGLQFLFEYFSETQRNKGNFPGRFSGRQFSNSRSEMNVSTLELGDSALYLCASSFDGLNQPQHFGDGTRLSIL.

This clonotype was observed a handful of times. The gene calls are TRBV12-3 or TRBV12-4 and TRBJ2-1; D unclear. The ends were cut back, 7 bases at V and 0 bases at J, with 13 bases in the middle. The CDR3 loop spans 15 amino acids. The CDR3 DNA follows: TGTGCCAGCACCCCGATATTAGCCTCCTACAATGAGCAGTTCTTC. It translates to CASTPILASYNEQFF.

This clonotype was picked up a small number of times. CDR3 in amino acids: CSALPWVGGYTF. CDR3 bases: TGCAGTGCCCTACCGTGGGTTGGTGGCTACACCTTC. The V and J genes are TRBV20-1 and TRBJ1-2; unclear D gene. Trimming cost V 6 bases and J 7 bases, with 15 bases left between them. Germline CDR1 and CDR2: DFQATT and SNEGSKA (reference sequence). CDR3 size: 12 residues.

The rearrangement joins TRBV4-3 to TRBJ1-1; TRBD1 is a possible D gene (5 bases). Trimming left V 0 bases short and J 4 bases short, with 18 bases between. Germline-derived CDR1 and CDR2 are LGHNA and YSLEER. This CDR3 has 17 residues. Written as DNA, the CDR3 is TGCGCCAGCAGCCAAGATAGCCTCTTGCAGGGAACCACTGAAGCTTTCTTT. This translates into CASSQDSLLQGTTEAFF.

The chain combines TRBV5-1 with TRBJ2-1; 13 bases line up with TRBD2. The CDR3 length is 15 residues. Per the germline V gene, CDR1 is SGHRS and CDR2 is YFSETQ. Trimming at V came to 1 base and at J to 10 bases, leaving 5 bases not matched to a gene. CDR3 in amino acids: CASSLTSGRDREQFF. The CDR3, as DNA: TGCGCCAGCAGCTTGACTAGCGGGAGGGATCGCGAGCAGTTCTTC.

CDR3 nucleotides: TGTGCCAGCAGCCCACACCGACAGGCCTCCGGCTATGGCTACACCTTC. Translating it yields CASSPHRQASGYGYTF. The rearrangement joins TRBV7-2 to TRBJ1-2, with D possibly matching TRBD1 (6 bases). Deletions cut 5 bases from V and 4 bases from J, with 20 bases between. Germline V gene data show CDR1 as SGHTA and CDR2 as FQGNSA. The CDR3 sequence is 16 residues long.

This clonotype showed up just a few times. In nucleotides, the CDR3 is TGCAGTGCTAGACCCCCCTTGACAGGTTACGAGCAGTACTTC. Translated, it gives CSARPPLTGYEQYF. The J gene is TRBJ2-7, the V gene TRBV20-1, with TRBD1 as a possible D gene (6 bases). The V gene's germline CDR1 is DFQATT and CDR2 SNEGSKA (reference sequence). The CDR3 runs 14 residues. Trimming stripped 2 bases from V and 4 bases from J, with 15 bases between.

The J gene is TRBJ2-3, the V gene TRBV20-1, with D hard to call. Germline V gene lookup returns CDR1 DFQATT and CDR2 SNEGSKA (reference sequence). The CDR3 runs to 13 residues. Deletions cut 3 bases from V and 2 bases from J, with 9 bases between. CDR3 DNA sequence: TGCAGTGCTAGTTTCAGGTACACAGATACGCAGTATTTT. Its protein product is CSASFRYTDTQYF.

Concerning this clonotype itself: One junction end does not reproduce the germline sequence, and a read error may be involved. The chain has TRBV10-3 and TRBJ2-6, with D possibly being TRBD2 (6 bases). Looked up from germline, CDR1 is ENHRY and CDR2 is SYGVKD. The CDR3 extends over 15 amino acids. As DNA, the CDR3 is TGTGCCATCAGTGACCAGGGAGGTGGGGTCAACGTCCTGACTTTC. Translation gives CAISDQGGGVNVLTF.

Only a few counts were recorded for this clonotype. This chain joins TRBV20-1 and TRBJ1-5; 7 nucleotides align to TRBD1. The CDR3 totals 12 residues. Germline CDR1 and CDR2: DFQATT and SNEGSKA (reference sequence). CDR3 amino acids: CSIGQARGPQHF. Here the CDR3 DNA reads TGCAGCATCGGACAGGCCCGCGGGCCCCAGCATTTT.

J is TRBJ1-2 and V is TRBV7-8, with 10 bases aligning to TRBD1. J lost 6 bases, V lost 5 bases, and 3 bases had no gene match. This CDR3 contains 13 residues. Germline loops: CDR1 SGHVS, CDR2 FQNEAQ. CDR3 amino acids: CASSAGQGNGYTF. The CDR3 DNA follows: TGTGCCAGCAGCGCGGGACAGGGGAATGGCTACACCTTC. The variable domain in full, with the rest retrieved from reference TRBV7-8 and TRBJ1-2, is GAGVSQSPRYKVAKRGQDVALRCDPISGHVSLFWYQQALGQGPEFLTYFQNEAQLDKSGLPSDRFFAERPEGSVSTLKIQRTQQEDSAVYLCASSAGQGNGYTFGSGTRLTVV.